This entry features one T cell receptor (beta chain) sequence. The data originate from a study of cytomegalovirus exposure and HLA in healthy donors. PCR amplification relied on 60 Vbeta primers (plus 13 Jbeta primers). Using immunoSEQ multiplex PCR, the repertoire was profiled, and TCRdb retains in-frame clones only, with some absent. The sample has some 170,000 clones; 72% are singletons. Trimming pared 8 bases from V and 5 bases from J, leaving 21 bases between. Per the germline V gene, CDR1 is WSHSY and CDR2 is SAAADI. The CDR3 is made up of 15 amino acids. What was sequenced was PBMCs. This receptor was taken from a human donor in good health. This chain uses TRBV10-2 with TRBJ2-5; D may be TRBD2 (6 bases). Written as DNA, the CDR3 is TGCGCCAGCGACCCCTTCGGAGGCGCGGGGGAGACCCAGTACTTC. As protein: CASDPFGGAGETQYF.